Sequencing of this TCR beta chain was carried out in a study of T cell responses to AZD1222 COVID-19 vaccine. On the study more broadly: Investigators merged groups given second doses at roughly 4 or roughly 12 weeks.

General observations from the study: Spike was spanned by vaccine-associated CD4 TCRs, with dominance at 160-218 and 743-854. A reported finding is that nearly half of spike-specific TCRs target unmutated variant regions. Researchers took repertoire samples only after the peak T cell response had come.

Using immunoSEQ multiplex PCR, the repertoire was profiled, and TCRdb retains in-frame clones only, with some absent. The table shows about 110,000 clones, with approximately 90% occurring only once. The germline V gene has CDR1 SGDLS and CDR2 YYNGEE. There are 14 residues in the CDR3. V lost 2 bases, J lost 9 bases, and 5 bases stayed unmatched. This clone was seen once. Antigen: not known. The sample was peripheral blood, taken on day 0 of AZD1222 vaccination. The source of this sequence is an adult in good health. V is TRBV9 and J is TRBJ1-5; 10 nucleotides line up with TRBD1. CDR3 sequence (DNA): TGTGCCAGCAGCGTGGGACAGGGGTACGGGCCCCAGCATTTT. Protein sequence: CASSVGQGYGPQHF.